This TCR beta chain was sequenced during a study of PD-1 blockade in classical Hodgkin lymphoma. A remark on this clone: Its antigen is currently unknown.

The assay was immunoSEQ multiplex PCR, and TCRdb's table has in-frame clones only and misses some. The repertoire holds about 40,000 clones, with approximately 86% as singletons. General study findings and limits: Significant TCR diversity gains by C4D1 occurred in CD4+ but not CD8+ cells. The study found complete responders had baseline diversity similar to newly diagnosed patients.

The patients all showed relapse after autologous stem cell transplantation, while their brentuximab vedotin exposure varied. Germline CDR1 is SGHNT and CDR2 is YYREEE (reference sequence). The junction had 4 bases not matched to a gene; V was cut back by 0 bases and J by 1 base. This CDR3 is 15 amino acids long. The TCR was taken from a human donor with classical Hodgkin lymphoma. The V gene is TRBV5-4, the J gene TRBJ2-7, with 7 bases matching TRBD1. The sequences come from peripheral blood mononuclear cells (PBMCs), collected before the second cycle of nivolumab. Written as DNA, the CDR3 is TGTGCCAGCAGCTTGGAGGGGGCGCGTTCCTACGAGCAGTACTTC. This translates into CASSLEGARSYEQYF.